Presented here are 12 T cell receptor beta chains from one specimen sequenced in a study of blood T cell repertoires in COVID-19 (dated by TCRdb to 2018 to 2021). Library creation used the immunoSEQ multiplex PCR assay. This is the immuneACCESS table as TCRdb keeps it, with only in-frame sequences that have V and J called. A part of the clones is gone; compared with another copy, unresolved V genes explain less than half, and the rest is unexplained. This sample lists 220,000 or so clones; 82% were detected once. Roughly 8.2% of the sample belongs to the ten largest clones. The specimen was peripheral blood. The receptors were sampled from a woman aged 80 or over with COVID-19, enrolled during active disease.

The chain joins TRBV5-1 to TRBJ1-6; D is perhaps TRBD1 (6 bases). The CDR3 length is 16 residues. The V gene lost 4 bases and the J gene lost 6 bases, with 17 bases spanning the gap. Germline V gives CDR1 SGHRS, CDR2 YFSETQ. CDR3 residues: CASSLQGTATNSPLHF. CDR3 DNA: TGCGCCAGCAGCCTACAGGGAACGGCGACTAATTCACCCCTCCACTTT.

This clone was seen only once. The genes are TRBV7-9 and TRBJ1-1, with 7 bases aligning to TRBD1. CDR3 length equals 14 residues. V trimming: 1 base; J trimming: 1 base; junction bases outside the gene matches: 0. CDR1 and CDR2 (germline): SEHNR, FQNEAQ (reference sequence). DNA for the CDR3: TGTGCCAGCAGCTTAGACAGGGGGAACACTGAAGCTTTCTTT. Translated: CASSLDRGNTEAFF.

In its sample, this clone was seen once. The CDR3 nucleotides read TGTGCCCTACAGGCCGCGAACACCGGGGAGCTGTTTTTT. Amino acid sequence: CALQAANTGELFF. This sequence joins TRBV30 and TRBJ2-2; possible D gene TRBD1, 5 bases. The CDR3 contains 13 residues. Germline V gene sequence: CDR1 GTSNPN, CDR2 SVGIG (reference sequence). Trimming left V 8 bases short and J 0 bases short, with 10 bases between.

The chain links TRBV7-2 to TRBJ1-4, with 7 bases that match TRBD1. J lost 0 bases, V lost 1 base, and 5 bases had no gene match. Germline CDR1 and CDR2: SGHTA and FQGNSA. The length of the CDR3 is 17 residues. CDR3 loop: CASSLGQGNPTNEKLFF. CDR3 nucleotides: TGTGCCAGCAGCTTAGGACAGGGAAATCCAACTAATGAAAAACTGTTTTTT.

The chain carries TRBV5-1 and TRBJ1-1; a weak D match, TRBD1 (6 bases). The CDR3 covers 14 residues. Germline lookup yields CDR1 SGHRS and CDR2 YFSETQ. Between the trimmed V and J ends, which lost 2 bases and 3 bases, there was a span of 11 bases. The DNA of the CDR3 is TGCGCCAGCAGCTTTAGAGGGGGATACACTGAAGCTTTCTTT. This translates into CASSFRGGYTEAFF.

This rearrangement joins TRBV7-2 to TRBJ1-1; D gene uncertain. Germline loops: CDR1 SGHTA, CDR2 FQGNSA. CDR3 length: 13 residues. V was cut by 4 bases and J by 2 bases, with 8 bases left in between. CDR3 DNA: TGTGCCAGCAGCTCATTAGTAAACACTGAAGCTTTCTTT. Protein sequence: CASSSLVNTEAFF.

In this sample, this clone turned up a few times. This CDR3 is also generated by other DNA sequences in the sample. V is TRBV20-1 and J is TRBJ2-7; 9 bases align to TRBD1. Germline trimming cut 5 bases from V and 4 bases from J; bases unmatched to any gene: 0. The CDR3 runs to 11 residues. The germline gives CDR1 DFQATT, CDR2 SNEGSKA (reference sequence). The CDR3 coding sequence is TGCAGTGCTGACAGGGGGTACGAGCAGTACTTC. Its protein is CSADRGYEQYF.

The J gene is TRBJ2-7, the V gene TRBV18, with 10 nucleotides matching TRBD2. V was clipped by 3 bases and J by 1 base; unmatched bases: 12. Germline assignment: CDR1 KGHSH and CDR2 LQKENI. The CDR3 runs 18 residues. CDR3 loop: CASSPLGYSGGRSYEQYF. The CDR3 nucleotides read TGTGCCAGCTCACCTTTGGGGTATAGCGGGGGGCGATCCTACGAGCAGTACTTC.

Concerning this clone: The sample holds other DNA sequences that translate to the same CDR3. The CDR3 is CASSQDRQGGEKLFF. CDR3 DNA: TGTGCCAGCAGCCAAGATCGACAGGGTGGTGAAAAACTGTTTTTT. The rearrangement uses TRBV4-2 and TRBJ1-4, with 7 bases fitting TRBD1. Germline CDR1 is LGHNA and CDR2 is YNFKEQ. The CDR3 loop spans 15 amino acids. J gave up 7 bases and V 0 bases, and 5 bases lay outside the gene matches.

J is TRBJ2-3 and V is TRBV3-1 (or the pseudogene TRBV3-2); 8 nucleotides agree with TRBD1. Germline CDR1 LGHDT, CDR2 YNNKEL (reference sequence). J was trimmed by 10 bases and V by 5 bases; bases with no gene match: 5. CDR3 length: 12 amino acids. The CDR3 DNA reads TGTGCCAGCAGCTCTTCCAGGGGGCCGCAGTATTTT. The encoded protein is CASSSSRGPQYF.

The chain has TRBV11-2 and TRBJ2-3, with D possibly TRBD1 on 6 matching bases. CDR1 is SGHAT, CDR2 FQNNGV, per germline. The CDR3 has 14 residues. The V end lost 5 bases, the J end lost 2 bases, and 11 bases lay between the germline ends. CDR3 protein: CASSNGQNTDTQYF. Here the CDR3 DNA reads TGTGCCAGCAGCAATGGACAGAACACAGATACGCAGTATTTT.

The rearrangement uses TRBV19 and TRBJ1-4; 7 bases match TRBD1. V dropped 6 bases and J dropped 8; count of bases not matched to a gene: 9. The CDR3 is 14 amino acids. Germline V gene lookup returns CDR1 LNHDA and CDR2 SQIVND (reference sequence). CDR3 bases: TGTGCCAGTAGGACAGGGTCTCTAGGAGAAAAACTGTTTTTT. It is translated as CASRTGSLGEKLFF.